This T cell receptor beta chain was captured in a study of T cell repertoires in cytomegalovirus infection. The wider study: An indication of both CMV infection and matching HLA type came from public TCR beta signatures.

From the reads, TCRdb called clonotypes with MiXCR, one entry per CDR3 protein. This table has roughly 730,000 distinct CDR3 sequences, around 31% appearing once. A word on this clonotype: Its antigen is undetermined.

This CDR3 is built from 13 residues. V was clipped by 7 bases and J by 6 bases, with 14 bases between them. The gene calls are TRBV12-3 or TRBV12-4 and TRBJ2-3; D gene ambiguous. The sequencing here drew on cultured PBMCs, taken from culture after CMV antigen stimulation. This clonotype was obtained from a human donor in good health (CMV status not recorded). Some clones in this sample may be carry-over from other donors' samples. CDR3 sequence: CASKRKVGDTQYF. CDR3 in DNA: TGTGCCAGCAAAAGAAAAGTGGGGGATACGCAGTATTTT.